This T cell receptor beta chain was obtained from a study of blood T cell repertoires in COVID-19. V lost 4 bases to trimming and J lost 6 bases; unmatched junction nucleotides: 11. Germline V CDR1 and CDR2: SGHRS, YFSETQ. The CDR3 has 17 residues. This table comes from immunoSEQ multiplex PCR, and its TCRdb copy is limited to in-frame clones, with some not included. The sample lists roughly 97,000 clones; more than 70% were seen once. The chain is built from TRBV5-1 and TRBJ2-3; 13 bases are shared with TRBD2. The sequenced sample was peripheral blood. The sequence came from a human donor in a cohort sampled during active COVID-19. The CDR3 region is CASSAGTSGIVGDTQYF. CDR3 DNA sequence: TGCGCCAGCAGCGCCGGGACTAGCGGGATAGTTGGGGATACGCAGTATTTT.